The rows below give T cell receptor beta chains drawn from one sample of a study of T cells in Graves' hyperthyroidism and ophthalmopathy. TCRdb reprocessed the multiplex PCR reads via MiXCR and lists one record per CDR3 protein. The sample consists of about 410,000 distinct CDR3 sequences, approximately 15% of them appearing once. The sequencing sample was made of blood. These receptors came from a man between 18 and 29 years old with Graves' ophthalmopathy. Each CDR3 is given with its conserved first and last residue. The order of the fields is CDR3 protein, CDR3 DNA, V gene, clone size, J gene, D gene. D genes are given only for firm matches. Rows may omit the clone size; those that give it use once, few, many or a size class.

CASSLGGGMGSYEQYF,TGTGCCAGCAGCTTAGGAGGGGGCATGGGTTCCTACGAGCAGTACTTC,TRBV13,many,TRBJ2-7,TRBD1
CASSTSYGTGTYEQYF,TGTGCCAGTAGTACCTCATATGGGACAGGCACCTACGAGCAGTACTTC,TRBV19,NA,TRBJ2-7,TRBD1
CASSQVGSRAPLHF,TGCGCCAGCAGCCAAGTGGGCTCAAGGGCACCCCTCCACTTT,TRBV4-1,NA,TRBJ1-6,NA
CSAGVDPGTGSPLHF,TGCAGTGCTGGGGTGGATCCGGGGACGGGATCACCCCTCCACTTT,TRBV20-1,NA,TRBJ1-6,NA
CAWSVGSAQGRNTIYF,TGTGCCTGGAGTGTAGGTAGCGCACAGGGAAGGAACACCATATATTTT,TRBV30,many,TRBJ1-3,NA
CASSFGRNLYGYTF,TGTGCCAGCAGTTTTGGCAGAAACCTCTATGGCTACACCTTC,TRBV12-3/TRBV12-4,many,TRBJ1-2,NA
CASTPLLADNEQFF,TGTGCCAGCACCCCCTTACTAGCGGATAATGAGCAGTTCTTC,TRBV12-3/TRBV12-4,many,TRBJ2-1,TRBD2
CASRDLGTGELFF,TGTGCCAGCAGAGACCTGGGCACCGGGGAGCTGTTTTTT,TRBV2,many,TRBJ2-2,NA
CASSFTNEQFF,TGTGCCAGCAGCTTTACGAATGAGCAGTTCTTC,TRBV7-9,many,TRBJ2-1,NA
CSVQVSETQYF,TGCAGCGTTCAGGTTTCAGAGACCCAGTACTTC,TRBV29-1,many,TRBJ2-5,NA
CASRLLWSDEQYF,TGTGCCAGCAGGCTGCTCTGGAGCGACGAGCAGTACTTC,TRBV12-3/TRBV12-4,many,TRBJ2-7,NA
CASSLMGGTEAFF,TGTGCCAGCAGTTTAATGGGGGGAACTGAAGCTTTCTTT,TRBV12-3/TRBV12-4,many,TRBJ1-1,NA
CASSILGNQPQHF,TGTGCCAGTAGTATCTTGGGGAATCAGCCCCAGCATTTT,TRBV19,few,TRBJ1-5,NA
CASRLWRGTEWGETFF,TGTGCCAGCAGATTATGGAGGGGGACTGAGTGGGGTGAAACTTTCTTT,TRBV7-9,NA,TRBJ1-1,NA
CAWRTGTGFNTQYF,TGTGCCTGGAGAACCGGGACAGGGTTTAATACGCAGTATTTT,TRBV30,few,TRBJ2-3,TRBD1
CASSPLPWGGALNEQFF,TGTGCCAGCAGCCCCCTCCCGTGGGGGGGCGCTTTGAATGAGCAGTTCTTC,TRBV3-1,NA,TRBJ2-1,NA
CASSQDLQWNSPLHF,TGTGCCAGCAGCCAAGATTTACAGTGGAATTCACCCCTCCACTTT,TRBV3-1,many,TRBJ1-6,NA
CASSRTGFDGNTIYF,TGTGCCAGCAGCAGGACAGGGTTTGATGGAAACACCATATATTTT,TRBV3-1,few,TRBJ1-3,TRBD1
CSVSTESYEQYF,TGCAGCGTTTCGACAGAGTCCTACGAGCAGTACTTC,TRBV29-1,few,TRBJ2-7,NA
CASSLGTFYEQYF,TGTGCCAGCAGTTTAGGGACATTTTACGAGCAGTACTTC,TRBV28,many,TRBJ2-7,NA
CASVPGGDTQYF,TGTGCCAGCGTTCCAGGCGGGGATACGCAGTATTTT,TRBV12-3/TRBV12-4,many,TRBJ2-3,NA
CASSYTGGGQPQHF,TGTGCCAGCAGCTACACAGGGGGCGGTCAGCCCCAGCATTTT,TRBV3-1,many,TRBJ1-5,TRBD1
CASSYSTATEAFF,TGTGCCAGCAGTTACTCGACAGCAACTGAAGCTTTCTTT,TRBV6-5,few,TRBJ1-1,NA
CASSLGGTSGVNEQFF,TGTGCCAGCAGTCTAGGGGGGACTAGCGGGGTCAATGAGCAGTTCTTC,TRBV7-2,NA,TRBJ2-1,TRBD2
CASRAGGNQPQHF,TGTGCCAGCCGGGCCGGGGGTAATCAGCCCCAGCATTTT,TRBV7-9,many,TRBJ1-5,NA
CSVEKGDYGYTF,TGCAGCGTTGAAAAGGGAGACTATGGCTACACCTTC,TRBV29-1,many,TRBJ1-2,NA
CASSQDRGGGSYNEQFF,TGCGCCAGCAGCCAAGATAGAGGGGGGGGCTCCTACAATGAGCAGTTCTTC,TRBV4-1,many,TRBJ2-1,NA
CSARGPSNTGELFF,TGCAGTGCTAGAGGACCCTCGAACACCGGGGAGCTGTTTTTT,TRBV20-1,many,TRBJ2-2,NA
CASSLWTSGGSHNEQFF,TGTGCCAGCAGCTTATGGACTAGCGGGGGGTCCCACAATGAGCAGTTCTTC,TRBV5-6,many,TRBJ2-1,TRBD2
CASSLGQGETGELFF,TGTGCCAGCAGTTTGGGACAGGGGGAAACCGGGGAGCTGTTTTTT,TRBV12-3/TRBV12-4,many,TRBJ2-2,TRBD1
CASSPASYTYEQYF,TGCGCCAGCTCACCCGCTAGCTATACCTACGAGCAGTACTTC,TRBV5-1,few,TRBJ2-7,NA
CATSRDQGDTQYF,TGTGCCACCAGCAGAGATCAGGGGGATACGCAGTATTTT,TRBV15,NA,TRBJ2-3,NA
CASSPWAGNYGYTF,TGTGCCAGCAGCCCTTGGGCAGGGAACTATGGCTACACCTTC,TRBV7-9,few,TRBJ1-2,NA
CASSVASGRDQETQYF,TGTGCCAGCAGCGTAGCGAGCGGGAGGGACCAAGAGACCCAGTACTTC,TRBV9,many,TRBJ2-5,TRBD2
CASSTGGPGYEQYF,TGTGCCAGCAGTACCGGAGGGCCAGGCTACGAGCAGTACTTC,TRBV6-1,few,TRBJ2-7,NA
CASPGSGTGAYEQYF,TGTGCCAGCCCTGGATCCGGGACGGGAGCCTACGAGCAGTACTTC,TRBV2,many,TRBJ2-7,NA
CASSLDSGGSNQPQHF,TGTGCCAGCAGCTTAGACTCTGGGGGAAGCAATCAGCCCCAGCATTTT,TRBV7-3,many,TRBJ1-5,NA
CASSGGGTHYGYTF,TGTGCCAGCAGTGGAGGGGGCACTCACTATGGCTACACCTTC,TRBV5-4,few,TRBJ1-2,TRBD1
CASSLETGIYNEQFF,TGTGCCAGCAGCTTGGAGACAGGGATCTACAATGAGCAGTTCTTC,TRBV5-8,NA,TRBJ2-1,TRBD1
CASSASGTGGYEQYF,TGTGCCAGCTCCGCTAGTGGGACAGGGGGCTACGAGCAGTACTTC,TRBV19,NA,TRBJ2-7,TRBD1
CASSPLAGRYEQYF,TGTGCCAGCAGCCCACTAGCGGGACGTTACGAGCAGTACTTC,TRBV11-2,many,TRBJ2-7,TRBD2
CASIGLAGLFADTQYF,TGTGCCAGCATTGGACTAGCGGGATTATTTGCAGATACGCAGTATTTT,TRBV6-1,NA,TRBJ2-3,TRBD2
CASSARGGGVNEQFF,TGTGCCAGCAGCGCAAGAGGGGGGGGGGTCAATGAGCAGTTCTTC,TRBV9,few,TRBJ2-1,NA